Given below is one T cell receptor beta chain in context. There is no known antigen for this receptor. Base qualities are missing; no much larger clone stands one base away. The sample comes from a study of response to subunit inactivated influenza vaccine (dated by TCRdb to 2016 to 2019). Describing the broader study: To follow how T cells responded to a trivalent subunit inactivated influenza vaccine, the researchers relied on deep quantitative profiling of the T cell receptor repertoire.

General study outcomes and caveats: It was suggested by the authors that each seasonal influenza vaccination may recruit only a limited number of new T cells.

V drops 4 bases and J drops 2 bases, leaving 6 bases in between. The germline V gene gives CDR1 as SQVTM and CDR2 as ANQGSEA. Its CDR3 holds 11 amino acids, cysteine through phenylalanine. Of all the DNA, just the CDR3 is kept, 33 bases in frame from base 1. Receptors were amplified or captured by RT-PCR. This sample was sequenced with an Illumina HiSeq 2500. The raw public data were reprocessed by TCRdb itself: fastp quality trimming at Q25, MiXCR clonotype calling, in-frame beta chains only. Each CDR3 protein gets just one entry, which takes the most common genes and DNA from the rows behind it. Within this sample are about half a million distinct CDR3 sequences, with about 25% of them counted one time only. The leading ten clones occupy approximately 2% of the sample.

The chain employs TRBV29-1 and TRBJ2-7; no D gene call is confident. The clonotype comes from a man in his fifties or sixties who received an inactivated influenza vaccine. Donor details come from another sample of the same person, matched by shared clones. The specimen was CD4+ T cells sorted from PBMCs, collected around 5 days after vaccination. The DNA is TGCAGCGTTGTATCGGCCTACGAGCAGTACTTC. This gives the protein CSVVSAYEQYF.